This T cell receptor beta chain derives from a study of blood T cells in healthy people across ages. Study observations and caveats: Comparison with aged donors showed that long-lived donors had more naive CD4+ cells and higher diversity.

A minimum of 5 micrograms of total RNA was extracted per sample. Primers used in a second PCR of about 7 to 12 cycles were a sample-barcoded 5' primer and a J-beta primer mix. MiXCR, applied by TCRdb to the 5' RACE reads, yields one record per CDR3 protein. The table lists about 640,000 distinct CDR3 sequences, 58% of them singletons, with 30% to 45% in the top ten. Points on this clonotype: Its antigen is unknown.

The source material was blood. The receptor was derived from a man between 60 and 75 years old in good health.

CDR3 sequence (DNA): TGTGCCAGCATCCCCGGGAGGGGGTTTTACAATGAGCAGTTCTTC. Its protein is CASIPGRGFYNEQFF. The rearrangement uses TRBV6-2 or TRBV6-3 and TRBJ2-1; 8 bases line up with TRBD2. The V gene end was trimmed by 7 bases and the J gene end by 4 bases; junction bases not matched to a gene: 9. Germline loops: CDR1 MNHEY, CDR2 SVGEGT. This CDR3 has 15 amino acids.